The clone carrying this T cell receptor beta chain showed up just a few times. Each CDR3 protein is one row after TCRdb ran MiXCR on the RT-PCR reads. The sample shows about 960,000 distinct CDR3 sequences, over 15% of them seen only once. Trimming took 4 bases from V and 10 from J, leaving 17 bases between them. This CDR3 region has 13 residues. CDR1 is SGDLS, CDR2 YYNGEE, per germline. The data were obtained in a study of patients and donors after allogeneic stem cell transplantation. The source is a human donor who was either an allogeneic HSCT recipient or a stem cell or donor lymphocyte infusion donor (not recorded which). It is not recorded whose cells these are; they may come from a transplant donor. The chain links TRBV9 to TRBJ1-1; D perhaps matches TRBD1 (5 bases). The sample comprised blood, either unsorted or a sorted T cell fraction (not recorded which). This CDR3 is CASSPSGGFGAFF. The DNA for the CDR3 is TGTGCCAGCAGCCCCAGTGGGGGATTCGGAGCTTTCTTT. Supplemented by reference TRBV9 and TRBJ1-1, the full variable domain reads DSGVTQTPKHLITATGQRVTLRCSPRSGDLSVYWYQQSLDQGLQFLIQYYNGEERAKGNILERFSAQQFPDLHSELNLSSLELGDSALYFCASSPSGGFGAFFGQGTRLTVV.